The 9 T cell receptor beta chains below were found in one sample sequenced in a study of T cell responses to AZD1222 COVID-19 vaccine (dated by TCRdb to about 2021). The library was obtained by the immunoSEQ multiplex PCR assay. Entries here come from immuneACCESS through TCRdb and include only in-frame sequences with V and J called. Some clones fail to appear in such tables; in the studies checked, an unresolved V gene covers under half of the shortfall, and the cause of the remainder is unknown. For this sample there are about 130,000 clones; 90% to 95% appear just once. The ten largest clones represent 6% to 7.5% of the sample. This specimen's time point label, interpreted: about 28 days (+/-7) after the second vaccine dose. The sequences come from peripheral blood, collected 28 days after the second AZD1222 dose. The receptor source for this set is an adult who received the AZD1222 COVID-19 vaccine.

This clone was observed once. The rearrangement links TRBV6-1 to TRBJ2-1; 8 positions match TRBD1. Trimming at V came to 1 base and at J to 5 bases, leaving 4 bases not matched to a gene. The germline V gene has CDR1 MNHNS and CDR2 SASEGT. The CDR3 extends over 15 amino acids. The CDR3 bases are TGTGCCAGCAGTGAAGTCAGGGGGCCCCACAATGAGCAGTTCTTC. This encodes CASSEVRGPHNEQFF.

V gene TRBV10-3 combines with J gene TRBJ1-5; TRBD1 might be the D (5 bases). The germline CDR1 and CDR2 sequences are ENHRY and SYGVKD. Trimming shortened V by 10 bases and J by 4 bases, and 20 bases separated the two germline ends. There are 15 residues in the CDR3. The CDR3 loop reads CATRRGTEDNQPQHF. The DNA for the CDR3 is TGTGCCACCCGGAGAGGGACGGAGGATAATCAGCCCCAGCATTTT.

As DNA, the CDR3 is TGTGCCAGCAGCTTAGTAGGGTCGGCGAGCTCTGGAAACACCATATATTTT. It encodes CASSLVGSASSGNTIYF. The chain recombines TRBV5-6 with TRBJ1-3; D ambiguous. Trimming took off 2 bases at V and 0 bases at J, with 15 bases between the two ends. The CDR3 runs 17 residues. From germline, CDR1 is SGHDT and CDR2 YYEEEE.

This chain uses TRBV9 with TRBJ1-4; possibly TRBD1 for D (5 bases). Germline CDR1 SGDLS, CDR2 YYNGEE. V dropped 4 bases and J dropped 8 bases, with 24 bases sitting between them. The CDR3 totals 17 residues. Here the CDR3 reads CASSRSFTAGLGEKLFF. CDR3 nucleotides: TGTGCCAGCAGCCGCTCATTCACGGCAGGGCTGGGGGAAAAACTGTTTTTT.

The chain is built from TRBV2 and TRBJ1-6; D unclear. CDR1 SNHLY and CDR2 FYNNEI come from the germline V gene. CDR3 size: 16 residues. Trimming shortened V by 4 bases and J by 0 bases, and 10 bases separated the two germline ends. In DNA form, the CDR3 reads TGTGCCAGCAGTGTACCCACCAGCTCCTATAATTCACCCCTCCACTTT. Protein: CASSVPTSSYNSPLHF.

This clone occurred a few times. This sequence joins TRBV4-1 and TRBJ1-4, with D perhaps TRBD1 (6 bases). V lost 3 bases, J lost 4 bases, and 15 bases lay in between. The CDR3 has 16 amino acids. Germline V gene lookup returns CDR1 MGHRA and CDR2 YSYEKL. The CDR3 nucleotides are TGCGCCAGCAGCCAGTTCGGGGGCGTCGGTAATGAAAAACTGTTTTTT. Its protein product is CASSQFGGVGNEKLFF.

This chain links TRBV6-5 with TRBJ1-3, with D unresolved. The germline gives CDR1 MNHEY, CDR2 SVGAGI. The CDR3 spans 14 residues. Trimming took 0 bases from V and 0 from J, leaving 3 bases between them. The CDR3 sequence is CASSYSDSGNTIYF. The CDR3 DNA is TGTGCCAGCAGTTACTCCGACTCTGGAAACACCATATATTTT.

The chain carries TRBV4-1 and TRBJ2-7; a possible D gene is TRBD1 (6 bases). The CDR3 is 15 residues long. Trimming removed 0 bases from V and 3 bases from J, with 12 bases in between. Germline loops: CDR1 MGHRA, CDR2 YSYEKL. The CDR3 DNA reads as TGCGCCAGCAGCCAAGATCCCGGGGACAACTACGAGCAGTACTTC. Translation gives CASSQDPGDNYEQYF.

The chain combines TRBV19 with TRBJ2-3; 10 positions agree with TRBD2. The V and J ends lost 9 bases and 3 bases, in that order; junction bases with no gene match: 6. The V gene's germline CDR1 is LNHDA and CDR2 SQIVND (reference sequence). The CDR3 is made up of 14 amino acids. Written as DNA, the CDR3 is TGTGCCAGCCAGCGGGGGGGGAGGACAGATACGCAGTATTTT. This sequence encodes CASQRGGRTDTQYF. Supplemented by reference TRBV19 and TRBJ2-3, the full variable domain reads DGGITQSPKYLFRKEGQNVTLSCEQNLNHDAMYWYRQDPGQGLRLIYYSQIVNDFQKGDIAEGYSVSREKKESFPLTVTSAQKNPTAFYLCASQRGGRTDTQYFGPGTRLTVL.